These 2 T cell receptor beta chains were all obtained from the same sample, sequenced in a study of identifying expanded T cells in peripheral blood. Using immunoSEQ multiplex PCR, the repertoire was profiled, and TCRdb retains in-frame clones only, with some absent. This sample has 83,000 or so clones, with more than 70% found just once. The sequencing sample was made of blood. Source of these receptors: a person between 18 and 75 years old in good health.

The V call is TRBV28, the J call TRBJ1-2, with 8 nucleotides matching TRBD1. CDR1 is MDHEN, CDR2 SYDVKM, per germline. This CDR3 is 15 amino acids long. Losses at the gene ends were 6 bases for V and 7 bases for J; bases not matched to a gene: 13. CDR3 sequence: CASRGGSGGAGGYTF. In nucleotides, the CDR3 is TGTGCCAGCAGGGGAGGGTCAGGGGGCGCCGGTGGCTACACCTTC.

Ten or more counts support this clone. V gene TRBV12-2 combines with J gene TRBJ2-1; the table's TRBD2 call for D was not verified on the DNA. TRBV12-2 has pseudogene status. The CDR3 consists of 17 residues. CDR3 residues: CASRLGLAGSSYNEQFF. The CDR3 DNA follows: TGTGCAAGTCGCTTAGGACTAGCGGGGAGCTCCTACAATGAGCAGTTCTTC.